Shown below are 27 T cell receptor beta chains from a single sample sequenced in a study of T cell responses to AZD1222 COVID-19 vaccine. Generated by immunoSEQ multiplex PCR, the TCRdb table keeps only in-frame clones and is missing some. The repertoire holds tens of thousands of clones, 85% to 90% seen once, with about 11% in the top ten. Sample: peripheral blood, taken 28 days after the second AZD1222 dose. The receptor source for this set is an adult who received the AZD1222 COVID-19 vaccine.

In its sample, this clone was seen a few times. The V call is TRBV19, the J call TRBJ1-6; a possible D gene is TRBD1 (5 bases). Germline loops: CDR1 LNHDA, CDR2 SQIVND (reference sequence). This CDR3 is 15 amino acids long. V was cut by 3 bases and J by 6 bases, with 12 bases left in between. As DNA, the CDR3 is TGTGCCAGTAGTATTCCCGGGGCAAGTAATTCACCCCTCCACTTT. It codes for CASSIPGASNSPLHF.

This clone was recorded a few times. This chain connects TRBV20-1 to TRBJ2-7, with D possibly being TRBD1 or TRBD2 (5 bases each). The V end lost 3 bases, the J end lost 3 bases, and 12 bases lay between the germline ends. Germline loops: CDR1 DFQATT, CDR2 SNEGSKA (reference sequence). The CDR3 is 13 amino acids. CDR3: CSASWGRGYEQYF. Here the CDR3 DNA reads TGCAGTGCTAGTTGGGGGAGAGGCTACGAGCAGTACTTC.

This sequence joins TRBV10-2 and TRBJ1-5; D uncertain. The V end was cut by 8 bases, the J end by 2 bases, with 10 bases between. There are 13 residues in the CDR3. CDR1 WSHSY and CDR2 SAAADI come from the germline V gene. The CDR3: CASRQSRNQPQHF. The CDR3 DNA sequence: TGCGCCAGCCGCCAGTCTCGCAATCAGCCCCAGCATTTT.

In nucleotides, the CDR3 is TGTGCCAGCAGCCCGAATAGCGGGAGGCTCCTTGGCAATGAGCAGTTCTTC. Its protein is CASSPNSGRLLGNEQFF. The chain recombines TRBV7-9 with TRBJ2-1, with 10 bases that match TRBD2. Per germline, CDR1 SEHNR and CDR2 FQNEAQ (reference sequence). The V and J ends lost 5 bases and 6 bases, in that order; junction bases with no gene match: 13. The CDR3 runs to 17 residues.

The rearrangement links TRBV10-1 to TRBJ1-5; D is unclear. The CDR3 contains 13 residues. V dropped 4 bases and J dropped 7 bases, with 11 bases sitting between them. CDR1 WNHNN and CDR2 SYGVQD come from the germline V gene (reference sequence). The chain's CDR3 is CASSGTRGQPQHF. In DNA, the CDR3 is TGCGCCAGCAGTGGGACCCGGGGACAGCCCCAGCATTTT.

The chain combines TRBV5-1 with TRBJ2-5; D uncertain. The CDR3 is 13 amino acids. Germline lookup yields CDR1 SGHRS and CDR2 YFSETQ. Trimming shortened V by 0 bases and J by 2 bases, and 5 bases separated the two germline ends. CDR3 protein: CASSLGLQETQYF. CDR3 DNA sequence: TGCGCCAGCAGCTTGGGGCTTCAAGAGACCCAGTACTTC. The full variable domain, with the rest looked up from reference TRBV5-1 and TRBJ2-5, is KAGVTQTPRYLIKTRGQQVTLSCSPISGHRSVSWYQQTPGQGLQFLFEYFSETQRNKGNFPGRFSGRQFSNSRSEMNVSTLELGDSALYLCASSLGLQETQYFGPGTRLLVL.

The CDR3 DNA follows: TGTGCCACCAGTGATAGACTAGCGGGAGGTCAAGAGACCCAGTACTTC. It translates to CATSDRLAGGQETQYF. V usage is TRBV24-1 and J usage is TRBJ2-5; 13 positions match TRBD2. The CDR3 spans 16 residues. Trimming removed 3 bases from V and 2 bases from J; junction bases left unmatched: 2. Germline-derived CDR1 and CDR2 are KGHDR and SFDVKD.

This clone was counted a single time. CDR3 sequence: CASSIQGNQPQHF. The CDR3 DNA is TGTGCCAGCAGCATACAGGGGAATCAGCCCCAGCATTTT. The rearrangement uses TRBV7-8 and TRBJ1-5, with 7 bases matching TRBD1. Germline values: CDR1 SGHVS, CDR2 FQNEAQ. V trimming: 5 bases; J trimming: 4 bases; junction bases outside the gene matches: 2. CDR3 length: 13 amino acids. Based on the CDR3 plus reference TRBV7-8 and TRBJ1-5, the full variable domain is GAGVSQSPRYKVAKRGQDVALRCDPISGHVSLFWYQQALGQGPEFLTYFQNEAQLDKSGLPSDRFFAERPEGSVSTLKIQRTQQEDSAVYLCASSIQGNQPQHFGDGTRLSIL.

This clone was counted a few times. The rearrangement uses TRBV5-1 and TRBJ1-3; D remains unclear. Per the germline V gene, CDR1 is SGHRS and CDR2 is YFSETQ. Trimming pared 0 bases from V and 0 bases from J, leaving 7 bases between. The CDR3 is 15 amino acids. The CDR3 protein is CASSLEGTSGNTIYF. CDR3 sequence (DNA): TGCGCCAGCAGCTTGGAGGGCACCTCTGGAAACACCATATATTTT.

The chain employs TRBV19 and TRBJ1-5, with unresolved D. The CDR3 covers 13 residues. Deletions cut 3 bases from V and 9 bases from J, with 12 bases between. Germline V gene sequence: CDR1 LNHDA, CDR2 SQIVND (reference sequence). CDR3 sequence: CASSILENGPQHF. Here the CDR3 DNA reads TGTGCCAGTAGTATCTTGGAAAACGGGCCCCAGCATTTT. Drawing the rest from reference TRBV19 and TRBJ1-5, the complete variable domain is DGGITQSPKYLFRKEGQNVTLSCEQNLNHDAMYWYRQDPGQGLRLIYYSQIVNDFQKGDIAEGYSVSREKKESFPLTVTSAQKNPTAFYLCASSILENGPQHFGDGTRLSIL.

A single count supports this clone. This chain uses TRBV7-2 with TRBJ1-1; D is uncertain. This CDR3 has 13 amino acids. The V and J ends lost 3 bases and 1 base respectively, with 6 bases between them. From germline, CDR1 is SGHTA and CDR2 FQGNSA. Here the CDR3 DNA reads TGTGCCAGCAGCTTTGGCAGGAACACTGAAGCTTTCTTT. It is translated as CASSFGRNTEAFF.

Concerning this clone itself: Other DNA sequences in the sample encode the same CDR3. V gene TRBV7-2 combines with J gene TRBJ2-7; possibly TRBD2 for D (5 bases). The germline V gene encodes CDR1 SGHTA and CDR2 FQGNSA. CDR3 length: 13 amino acids. The V end lost 1 base, the J end lost 3 bases, and 7 bases lay between the germline ends. The CDR3 nucleotides are TGTGCCAGCAGCTTAGAGAGGGACTACGAGCAGTACTTC. It is translated as CASSLERDYEQYF.

The genes are TRBV5-1 and TRBJ1-1; D is uncertain. The V and J ends lost 5 bases and 0 bases respectively, with 8 bases between them. Germline assignment: CDR1 SGHRS and CDR2 YFSETQ. The CDR3 sequence is 13 residues long. The CDR3 region has the DNA TGCGCCAGCAGGGTCGAGGTGAACACTGAAGCTTTCTTT. This encodes CASRVEVNTEAFF.

The rearrangement uses TRBV6-5 and TRBJ2-7; the match to TRBD1 covers 7 bases. J lost 3 bases, V lost 0 bases, and 5 bases had no gene match. CDR3 length: 15 amino acids. Germline V gene data show CDR1 as MNHEY and CDR2 as SVGAGI. In DNA, the CDR3 is TGTGCCAGCAGTTACTCTACAGGGGACCTCTACGAGCAGTACTTC. Translating gives CASSYSTGDLYEQYF.

The rearrangement joins TRBV30 to TRBJ2-3; D is ambiguous. Germline-derived CDR1 and CDR2 are GTSNPN and SVGIG (reference sequence). The CDR3 is 11 residues long. V gave up 5 bases and J gave up 5 bases, with 8 bases separating them. This chain's CDR3 is CAWGDVDTQYF. In nucleotides, the CDR3 is TGTGCCTGGGGGGATGTAGATACGCAGTATTTT.

This chain links TRBV7-2 with TRBJ1-5; D is uncertain. This CDR3 has 13 residues. Germline V gene sequence: CDR1 SGHTA, CDR2 FQGNSA. Trimming left V 4 bases short and J 4 bases short, with 8 bases between. This CDR3 reads CASSSKLNQPQHF. CDR3 bases: TGTGCCAGCAGCTCAAAGCTGAATCAGCCCCAGCATTTT.

The V gene is TRBV30, the J gene TRBJ1-3; 7 nucleotides align to TRBD1. V dropped 7 bases and J dropped 0; count of bases not matched to a gene: 9. This CDR3 comprises 15 residues. Germline V gene sequence: CDR1 GTSNPN, CDR2 SVGIG (reference sequence). The CDR3, as DNA: TGTGCCTTGTTGGACAGGAGGGCCTCTGGAAACACCATATATTTT. Protein: CALLDRRASGNTIYF.

The rearrangement uses TRBV2 and TRBJ1-4; no definite D call. Germline lookup yields CDR1 SNHLY and CDR2 FYNNEI. The CDR3 contains 16 residues. The V and J ends lost 7 bases and 0 bases respectively, with 15 bases between them. CDR3: CASTRNGRSTNEKLFF. In DNA form, the CDR3 reads TGTGCCAGCACCAGGAACGGGCGGTCAACTAATGAAAAACTGTTTTTT.

This chain uses TRBV6-1 with TRBJ1-5, with D possibly TRBD1 on 6 matching bases. CDR3 length: 15 amino acids. Trimming removed 3 bases at V and 2 bases at J, with 11 bases between. The germline V gene has CDR1 MNHNS and CDR2 SASEGT. The CDR3 DNA sequence: TGTGCCAGCAGTGAGGGGGCCAGGGGCAATCAGCCCCAGCATTTT. It yields the protein CASSEGARGNQPQHF.

This clone occurred a few times. This chain joins TRBV27 and TRBJ2-5; 10 bases agree with TRBD2. The CDR3 has 15 residues. Per germline, CDR1 MNHEY and CDR2 SMNVEV (reference sequence). J was trimmed by 2 bases and V by 6 bases; bases with no gene match: 6. Here the CDR3 reads CASRGLAGGQETQYF. As DNA, the CDR3 is TGTGCCAGCAGGGGATTAGCGGGGGGTCAAGAGACCCAGTACTTC.

This clone was found once. The chain has TRBV5-8 and TRBJ2-2, with D tentatively TRBD1 (6 bases). V was clipped by 1 base and J by 3 bases, with 10 bases between them. The CDR3 has 15 residues. Germline CDR1 and CDR2: SGHTS and YDEGEE. CDR3 loop: CASSLRGMDTGELFF. The CDR3 DNA follows: TGTGCCAGCAGCTTGAGGGGGATGGACACCGGGGAGCTGTTTTTT. The whole variable domain, remainder taken from reference TRBV5-8 and TRBJ2-2, is EAGVTQSPTHLIKTRGQQATLRCSPISGHTSVYWYQQALGLGLQFLLWYDEGEERNRGNFPPRFSGRQFPNYSSELNVNALELEDSALYLCASSLRGMDTGELFFGEGSRLTVL.

V and J are TRBV6-5 and TRBJ1-6; 8 nucleotides align to TRBD1. The CDR3 is made up of 14 amino acids. Germline V gene lookup returns CDR1 MNHEY and CDR2 SVGAGI. With 6 bases clipped from V and 11 bases from J, the junction kept 9 bases outside the gene matches. The CDR3 spells CASSPGGPITPLHF. CDR3 DNA sequence: TGTGCCAGCAGCCCAGGGGGCCCAATTACACCCCTCCACTTT.

The CDR3 DNA sequence: TGTGCCAGTAGTATTATTTTCGGACTAGCCAATGAGCAGTTCTTC. This encodes CASSIIFGLANEQFF. V and J are TRBV19 and TRBJ2-1, with 8 bases fitting TRBD2. Trimming took 3 bases from V and 6 from J; bases not matched to a gene: 7. The germline V gene has CDR1 LNHDA and CDR2 SQIVND (reference sequence). The CDR3 loop spans 15 amino acids.

This clone came up once. The chain combines TRBV19 with TRBJ1-1, with TRBD1 as a possible D gene (5 bases). CDR1 is LNHDA, CDR2 SQIVND, per germline (reference sequence). The CDR3 has 14 amino acids. The ends were cut back, 6 bases at V and 0 bases at J, with 11 bases in the middle. CDR3 coding DNA: TGTGCCAGTAGATCCGGGGGTCTGAACACTGAAGCTTTCTTT. Its protein product is CASRSGGLNTEAFF. Variable domain in full (rest from reference TRBV19 and TRBJ1-1): DGGITQSPKYLFRKEGQNVTLSCEQNLNHDAMYWYRQDPGQGLRLIYYSQIVNDFQKGDIAEGYSVSREKKESFPLTVTSAQKNPTAFYLCASRSGGLNTEAFFGQGTRLTVV.

The chain has TRBV4-2 and TRBJ1-4; 9 bases fit TRBD1. This CDR3 spans 15 amino acids. Per the germline V gene, CDR1 is LGHNA and CDR2 is YNFKEQ. The V gene end was trimmed by 1 base and the J gene end by 7 bases; junction bases not matched to a gene: 4. The CDR3 DNA sequence: TGTGCCAGCAGCCAAGGAGCGGGACAGGGTGAAAAACTGTTTTTT. Residues: CASSQGAGQGEKLFF.

This chain joins TRBV28 and TRBJ2-1, with D perhaps assigned TRBD1 or TRBD2 (5 bases each). The CDR3 is made up of 14 amino acids. Germline V gene lookup returns CDR1 MDHEN and CDR2 SYDVKM. The V gene lost 5 bases and the J gene lost 7 bases, with 15 bases spanning the gap. DNA for the CDR3: TGTGCCAGCAGTGGGTGGGGCAGGGAGAATGAGCAGTTCTTC. This encodes CASSGWGRENEQFF.

The J gene is TRBJ2-3, the V gene TRBV5-1, with 9 nucleotides matching TRBD2. This CDR3 is built from 17 residues. Germline CDR1 is SGHRS and CDR2 is YFSETQ. Trimming at V came to 6 bases and at J to 4 bases, leaving 15 bases not matched to a gene. The CDR3 sequence is CASTRSARAGGSDTQYF. DNA of the CDR3: TGCGCCAGCACCCGTAGCGCACGAGCGGGGGGTTCAGATACGCAGTATTTT.